This T cell receptor (beta chain) was identified in a study of cytomegalovirus exposure and HLA in healthy donors. The overall study: The roughly 110 validation repertoires were reported in a later analysis to have been generated on the same platform as the roughly 670 first-cohort repertoires.

Trimming at V came to 4 bases and at J to 5 bases, leaving 5 bases not matched to a gene. Germline CDR1 reads LNHDA; CDR2 reads SQIVND (reference sequence). CDR3 size: 14 residues. Profiled with immunoSEQ multiplex PCR; TCRdb holds only in-frame clones, not every one. Of fewer than 150,000 clones in the sample, approximately 82% are singletons; the top ten hold 25% to 30%. The study, taken as a whole, reports: Most TCR sequences proved rare, with some public TCRs found in many donors. Reports showed the classifier diagnosing cytomegalovirus status with high specificity and sensitivity. The study designated 160 or so TCR beta chains cytomegalovirus-associated.

Comment on this clone: The antigen is unknown.

The V call is TRBV19, the J call TRBJ2-7; 10 nucleotides agree with TRBD2. The sample consisted of PBMCs. The sequence derives from a man aged 25 to 40 in good health and CMV-seropositive. For the CDR3, the DNA is TGTGCCAGTAGTAGCAGGCTAGCGGGAGACGAGCAGTACTTC. Translated: CASSSRLAGDEQYF.